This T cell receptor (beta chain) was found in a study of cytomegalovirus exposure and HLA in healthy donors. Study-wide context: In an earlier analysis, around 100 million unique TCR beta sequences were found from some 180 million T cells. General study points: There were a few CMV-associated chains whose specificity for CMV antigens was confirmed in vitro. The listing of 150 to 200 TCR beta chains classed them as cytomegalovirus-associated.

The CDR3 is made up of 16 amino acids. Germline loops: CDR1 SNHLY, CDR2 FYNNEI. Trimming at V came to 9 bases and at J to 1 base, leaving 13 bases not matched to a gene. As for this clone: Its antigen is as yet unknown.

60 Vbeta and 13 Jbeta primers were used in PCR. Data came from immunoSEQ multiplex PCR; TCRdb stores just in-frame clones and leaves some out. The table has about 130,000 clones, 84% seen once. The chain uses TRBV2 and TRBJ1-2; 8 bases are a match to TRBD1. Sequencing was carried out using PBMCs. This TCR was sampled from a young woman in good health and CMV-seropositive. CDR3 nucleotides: TGTGCCAGGACGACCCGGACAGGGATTTTTAACTATGGCTACACCTTC. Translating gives CARTTRTGIFNYGYTF.